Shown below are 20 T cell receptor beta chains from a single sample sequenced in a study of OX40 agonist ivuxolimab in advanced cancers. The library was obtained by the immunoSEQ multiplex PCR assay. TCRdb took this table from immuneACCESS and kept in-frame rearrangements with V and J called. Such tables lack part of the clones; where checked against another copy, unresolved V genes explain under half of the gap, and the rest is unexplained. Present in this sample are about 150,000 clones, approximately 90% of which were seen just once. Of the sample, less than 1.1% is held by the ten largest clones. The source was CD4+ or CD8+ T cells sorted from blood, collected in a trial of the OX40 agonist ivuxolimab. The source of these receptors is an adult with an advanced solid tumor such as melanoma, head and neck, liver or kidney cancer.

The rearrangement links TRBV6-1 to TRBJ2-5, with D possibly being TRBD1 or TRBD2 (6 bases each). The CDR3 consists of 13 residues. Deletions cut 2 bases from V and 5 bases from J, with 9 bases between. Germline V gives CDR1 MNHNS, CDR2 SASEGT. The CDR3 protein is CASSESGAETQYF. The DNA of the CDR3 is TGTGCCAGCAGTGAATCGGGGGCGGAGACCCAGTACTTC.

CDR3 sequence reads: CASSPSRGESSYNEQFF. The CDR3 nucleotides are TGTGCCAGCAGCCCTAGTCGGGGGGAGTCTTCTTACAATGAGCAGTTCTTC. The chain uses TRBV5-4 and TRBJ2-1, with 7 bases identical to TRBD2. The germline V gene encodes CDR1 SGHNT and CDR2 YYREEE (reference sequence). The ends lost 4 bases at V and 4 bases at J; junction bases unmatched: 14. CDR3 length equals 17 residues.

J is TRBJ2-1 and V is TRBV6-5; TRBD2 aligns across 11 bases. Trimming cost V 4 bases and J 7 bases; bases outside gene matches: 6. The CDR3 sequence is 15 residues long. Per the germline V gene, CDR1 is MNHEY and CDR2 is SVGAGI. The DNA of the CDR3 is TGTGCCAGCAGTTCCTTCACTAGCGGGAGAAATGAGCAGTTCTTC. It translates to CASSSFTSGRNEQFF.

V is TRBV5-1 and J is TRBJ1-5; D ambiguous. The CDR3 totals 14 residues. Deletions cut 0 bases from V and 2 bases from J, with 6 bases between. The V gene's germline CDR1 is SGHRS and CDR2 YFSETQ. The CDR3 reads CASSLGSGNQPQHF. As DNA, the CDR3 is TGCGCCAGCAGCTTGGGTTCAGGCAATCAGCCCCAGCATTTT. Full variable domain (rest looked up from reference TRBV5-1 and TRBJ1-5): KAGVTQTPRYLIKTRGQQVTLSCSPISGHRSVSWYQQTPGQGLQFLFEYFSETQRNKGNFPGRFSGRQFSNSRSEMNVSTLELGDSALYLCASSLGSGNQPQHFGDGTRLSIL.

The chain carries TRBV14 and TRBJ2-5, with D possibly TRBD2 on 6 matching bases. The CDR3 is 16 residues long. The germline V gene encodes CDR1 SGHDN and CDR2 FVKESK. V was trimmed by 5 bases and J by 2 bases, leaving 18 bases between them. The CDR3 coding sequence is TGTGCCAGCAGCATACGGTCGGCTAGCGAGCAAGAGACCCAGTACTTC. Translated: CASSIRSASEQETQYF.

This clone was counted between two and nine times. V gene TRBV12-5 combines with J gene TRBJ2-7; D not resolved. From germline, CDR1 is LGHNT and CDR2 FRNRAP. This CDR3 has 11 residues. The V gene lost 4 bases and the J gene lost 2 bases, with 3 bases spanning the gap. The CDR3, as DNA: TGTGCTAGTGGTTCCCCCTACGAGCAGTACTTC. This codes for CASGSPYEQYF.

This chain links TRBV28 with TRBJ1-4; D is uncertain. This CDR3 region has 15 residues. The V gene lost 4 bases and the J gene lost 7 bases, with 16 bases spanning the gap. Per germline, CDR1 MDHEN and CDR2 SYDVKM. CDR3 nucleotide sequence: TGTGCCAGCAGTTCTCAGGTATCACAACTTGAAAAACTGTTTTTT. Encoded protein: CASSSQVSQLEKLFF. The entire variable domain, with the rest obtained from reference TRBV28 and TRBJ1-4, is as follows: DVKVTQSSRYLVKRTGEKVFLECVQDMDHENMFWYRQDPGLGLRLIYFSYDVKMKEKGDIPEGYSVSREKKERFSLILESASTNQTSMYLCASSSQVSQLEKLFFGSGTQLSVL.

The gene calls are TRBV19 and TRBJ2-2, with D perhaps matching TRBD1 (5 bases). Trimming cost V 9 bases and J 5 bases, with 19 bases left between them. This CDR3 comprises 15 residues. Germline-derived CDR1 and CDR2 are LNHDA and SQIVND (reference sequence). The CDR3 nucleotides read TGTGCCAGCTCCCCCAGGGCGATTGTTACCGGGGAGCTGTTTTTT. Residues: CASSPRAIVTGELFF. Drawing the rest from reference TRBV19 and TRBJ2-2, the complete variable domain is DGGITQSPKYLFRKEGQNVTLSCEQNLNHDAMYWYRQDPGQGLRLIYYSQIVNDFQKGDIAEGYSVSREKKESFPLTVTSAQKNPTAFYLCASSPRAIVTGELFFGEGSRLTVL.

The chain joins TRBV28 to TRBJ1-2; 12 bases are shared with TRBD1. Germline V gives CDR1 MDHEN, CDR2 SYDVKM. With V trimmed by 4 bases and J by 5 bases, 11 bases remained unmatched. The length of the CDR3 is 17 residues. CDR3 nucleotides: TGTGCCAGCAGTTACTCGGTGGGGACAGGGGGCAGGTATGGCTACACCTTC. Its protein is CASSYSVGTGGRYGYTF.

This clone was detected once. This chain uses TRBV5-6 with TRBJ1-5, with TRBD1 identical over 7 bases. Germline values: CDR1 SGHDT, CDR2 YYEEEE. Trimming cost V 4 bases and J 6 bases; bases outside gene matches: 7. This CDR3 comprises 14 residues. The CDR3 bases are TGTGCCAGCAGCCTCCAACAGGGGCCTCAGCCCCAGCATTTT. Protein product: CASSLQQGPQPQHF.

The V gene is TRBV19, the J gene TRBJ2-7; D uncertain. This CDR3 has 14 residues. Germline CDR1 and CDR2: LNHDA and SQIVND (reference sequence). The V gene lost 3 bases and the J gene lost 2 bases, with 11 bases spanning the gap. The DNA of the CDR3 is TGTGCCAGTAGTATGACGGCGACGACCTACGAGCAGTACTTC. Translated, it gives CASSMTATTYEQYF. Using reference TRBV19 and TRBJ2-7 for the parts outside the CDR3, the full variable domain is DGGITQSPKYLFRKEGQNVTLSCEQNLNHDAMYWYRQDPGQGLRLIYYSQIVNDFQKGDIAEGYSVSREKKESFPLTVTSAQKNPTAFYLCASSMTATTYEQYFGPGTRLTVT.

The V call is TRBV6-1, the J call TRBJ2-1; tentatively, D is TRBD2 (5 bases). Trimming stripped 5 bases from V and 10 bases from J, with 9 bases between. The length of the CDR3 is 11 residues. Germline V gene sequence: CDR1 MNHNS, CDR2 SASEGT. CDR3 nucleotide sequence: TGTGCCAGCAGTCGGACTGGAGAGCAGTTCTTC. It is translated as CASSRTGEQFF.

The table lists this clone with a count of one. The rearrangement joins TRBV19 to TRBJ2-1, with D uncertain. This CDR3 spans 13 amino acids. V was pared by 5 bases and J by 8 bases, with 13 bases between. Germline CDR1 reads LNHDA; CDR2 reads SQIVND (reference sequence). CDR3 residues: CASSARTVYEQFF. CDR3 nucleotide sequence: TGTGCCAGTAGTGCTCGTACAGTTTATGAGCAGTTCTTC.

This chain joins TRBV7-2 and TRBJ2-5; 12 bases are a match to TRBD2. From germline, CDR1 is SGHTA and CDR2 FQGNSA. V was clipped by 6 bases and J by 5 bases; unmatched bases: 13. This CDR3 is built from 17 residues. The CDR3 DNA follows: TGTGCCAGCAGTTTGACGGGCCTAGCGGGAGGGCAGGAGACCCAGTACTTC. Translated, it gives CASSLTGLAGGQETQYF.

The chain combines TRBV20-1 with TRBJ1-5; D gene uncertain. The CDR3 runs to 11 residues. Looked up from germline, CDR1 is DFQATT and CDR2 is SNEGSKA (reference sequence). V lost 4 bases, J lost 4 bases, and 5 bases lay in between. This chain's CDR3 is CSAKNNQPQHF. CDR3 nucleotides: TGCAGTGCTAAAAATAATCAGCCCCAGCATTTT.

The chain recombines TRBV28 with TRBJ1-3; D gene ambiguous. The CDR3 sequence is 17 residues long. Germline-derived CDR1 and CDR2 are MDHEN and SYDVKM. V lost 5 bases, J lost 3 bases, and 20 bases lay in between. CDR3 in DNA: TGTGCCAGCAGTCCACTCCGGGCCACCCTGGGTGGAAACACCATATATTTT. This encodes CASSPLRATLGGNTIYF.

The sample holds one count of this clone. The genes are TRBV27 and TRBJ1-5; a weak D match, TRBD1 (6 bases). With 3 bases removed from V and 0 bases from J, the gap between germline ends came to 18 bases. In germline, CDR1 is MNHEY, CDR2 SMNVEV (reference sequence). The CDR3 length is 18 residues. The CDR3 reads CASSLVGTRSYSNQPQHF. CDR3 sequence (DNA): TGTGCCAGCAGTTTGGTAGGGACACGGTCTTATAGCAATCAGCCCCAGCATTTT.

The CDR3 DNA sequence: TGTGCCAGCAGCTCCATTGGGATCACGGAGACCCAGTACTTC. Its translation: CASSSIGITETQYF. This sequence joins TRBV7-6 and TRBJ2-5; D remains ambiguous. V lost 4 bases and J lost 5, with 14 bases in between. The CDR3 is made up of 14 amino acids. The germline V gene has CDR1 SGHVS and CDR2 FNYEAQ.

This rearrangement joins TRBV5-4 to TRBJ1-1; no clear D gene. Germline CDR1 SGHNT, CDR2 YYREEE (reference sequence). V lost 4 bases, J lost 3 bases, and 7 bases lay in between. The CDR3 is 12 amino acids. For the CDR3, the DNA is TGTGCCAGCAGCCGTGGGTACACTGAAGCTTTCTTT. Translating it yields CASSRGYTEAFF.

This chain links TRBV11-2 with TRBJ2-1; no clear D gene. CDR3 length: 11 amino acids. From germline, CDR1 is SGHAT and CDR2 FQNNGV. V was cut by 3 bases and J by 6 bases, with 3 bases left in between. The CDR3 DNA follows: TGTGCCAGCAGCTTCGGCAATGAGCAGTTCTTC. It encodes CASSFGNEQFF.